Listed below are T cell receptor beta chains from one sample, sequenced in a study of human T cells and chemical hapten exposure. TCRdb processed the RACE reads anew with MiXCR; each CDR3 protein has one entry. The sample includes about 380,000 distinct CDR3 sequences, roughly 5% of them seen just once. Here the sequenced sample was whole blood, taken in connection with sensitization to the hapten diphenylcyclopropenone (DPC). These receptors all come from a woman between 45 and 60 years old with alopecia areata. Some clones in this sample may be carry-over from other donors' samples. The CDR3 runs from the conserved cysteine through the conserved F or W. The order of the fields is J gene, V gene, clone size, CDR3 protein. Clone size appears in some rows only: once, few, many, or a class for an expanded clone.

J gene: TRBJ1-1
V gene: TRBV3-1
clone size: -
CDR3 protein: CASSQRGGRDTEAFF

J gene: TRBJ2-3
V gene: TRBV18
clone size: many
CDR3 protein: CASSPPWVGEDKDTQYF

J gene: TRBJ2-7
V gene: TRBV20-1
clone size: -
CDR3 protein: CSARGGGTYEQYF

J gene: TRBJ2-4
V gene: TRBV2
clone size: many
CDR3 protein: CASLGGNIQYF

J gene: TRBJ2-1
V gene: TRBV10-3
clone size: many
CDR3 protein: CAIEGLAREQFF

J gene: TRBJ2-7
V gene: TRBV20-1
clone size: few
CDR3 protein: CSAPPTGEYEQYF

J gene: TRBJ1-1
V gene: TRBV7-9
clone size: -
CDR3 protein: CASGRQGARTEAFF

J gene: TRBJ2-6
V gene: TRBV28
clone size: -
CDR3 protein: CASSLYGGPGANVLTF

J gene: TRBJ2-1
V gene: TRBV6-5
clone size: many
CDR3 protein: CASSSTSQGVFF

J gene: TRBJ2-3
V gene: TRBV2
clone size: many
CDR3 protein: CASSASGSSGFRGADTQYF

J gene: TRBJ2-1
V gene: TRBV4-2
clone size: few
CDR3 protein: CASSQGSREGLNEQFF

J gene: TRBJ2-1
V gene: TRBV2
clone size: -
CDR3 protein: CASSTGLAGSDEQFF

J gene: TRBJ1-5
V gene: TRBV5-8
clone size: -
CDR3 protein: CASSLGKYSNQPQHF

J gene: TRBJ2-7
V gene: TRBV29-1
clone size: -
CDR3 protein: CSAPGQGGHEQYF

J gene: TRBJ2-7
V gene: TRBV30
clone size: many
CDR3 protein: CAWGPSSYEQYF

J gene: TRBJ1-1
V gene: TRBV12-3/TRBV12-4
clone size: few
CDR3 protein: CASSFGGQGPTFF

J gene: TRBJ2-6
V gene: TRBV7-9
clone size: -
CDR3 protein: CASSDRGLGGANVLTF

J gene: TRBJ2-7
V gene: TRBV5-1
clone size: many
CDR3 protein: CASTGGDYEQYF

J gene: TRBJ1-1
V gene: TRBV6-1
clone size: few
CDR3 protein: CASSELRMDTEAFF

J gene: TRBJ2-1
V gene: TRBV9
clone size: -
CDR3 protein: CASSVGGRNNEQFF

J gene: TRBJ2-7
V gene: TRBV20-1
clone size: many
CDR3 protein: CSARNRDSYEQYF

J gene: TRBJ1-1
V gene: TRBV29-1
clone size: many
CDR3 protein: CSVAKGRMNTEAFF

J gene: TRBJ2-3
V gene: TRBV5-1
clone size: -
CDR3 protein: CASSFQSRDTQYF

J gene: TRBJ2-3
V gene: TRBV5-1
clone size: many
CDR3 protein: CASSPHGDTQYF

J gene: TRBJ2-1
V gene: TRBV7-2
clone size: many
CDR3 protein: CASSLPPGLAGNEQFF

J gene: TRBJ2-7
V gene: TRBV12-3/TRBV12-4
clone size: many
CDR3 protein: CASSPTPDREQYF

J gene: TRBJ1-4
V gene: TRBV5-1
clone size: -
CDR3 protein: CASSPGPGDEKLFF

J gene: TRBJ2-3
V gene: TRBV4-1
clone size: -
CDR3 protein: CASSQARAGGLEDTQYF

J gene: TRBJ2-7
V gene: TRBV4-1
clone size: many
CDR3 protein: CASSFTRGYEQYF

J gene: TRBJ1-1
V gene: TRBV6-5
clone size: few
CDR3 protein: CASSYSIWGPGTEAFF

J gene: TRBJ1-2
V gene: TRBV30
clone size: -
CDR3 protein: CAWSEPVGYTF

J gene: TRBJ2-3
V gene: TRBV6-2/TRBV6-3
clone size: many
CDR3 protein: CASSYTGQAFTDTQYF

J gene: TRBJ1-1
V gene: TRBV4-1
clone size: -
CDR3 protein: CASQAFLMNTEAFF

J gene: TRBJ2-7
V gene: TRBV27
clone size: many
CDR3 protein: CASNPRAGAFAYEQYF

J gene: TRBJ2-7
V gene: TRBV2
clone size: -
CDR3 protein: CAIPPEQYF

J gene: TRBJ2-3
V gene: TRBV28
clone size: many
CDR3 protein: CASRGTSGSGTDTQYF

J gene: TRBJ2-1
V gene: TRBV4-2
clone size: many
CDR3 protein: CASSLGGEGQEQFF

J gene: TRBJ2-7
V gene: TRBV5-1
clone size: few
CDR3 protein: CASSLAPDSSYEQYF

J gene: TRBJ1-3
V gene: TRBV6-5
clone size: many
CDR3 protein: CASRTGGQGNTIYF

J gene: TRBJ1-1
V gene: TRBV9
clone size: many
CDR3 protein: CASSAQQGETEAFF

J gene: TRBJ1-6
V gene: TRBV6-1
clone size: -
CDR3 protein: CASSLDQGSPLHF

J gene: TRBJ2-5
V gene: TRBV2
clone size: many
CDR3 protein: CASSGDGQETQYF

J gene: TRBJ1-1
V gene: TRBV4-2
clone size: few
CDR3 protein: CASSHAWTPHTEAFF

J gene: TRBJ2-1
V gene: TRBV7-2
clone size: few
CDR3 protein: CASSLALSGWKFF

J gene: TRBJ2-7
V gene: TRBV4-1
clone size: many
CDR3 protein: CASSQESGLGTETYEQYF

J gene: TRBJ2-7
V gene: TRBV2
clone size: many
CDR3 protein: CAILAGTYEQYF

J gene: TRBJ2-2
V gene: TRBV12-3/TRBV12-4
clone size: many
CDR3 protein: CASSGRGELFF

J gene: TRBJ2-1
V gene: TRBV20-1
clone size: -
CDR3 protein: CSARLGRVSYNEQFF